The present entry profiles one T cell receptor beta chain with its context. What it binds is unknown. The sample comes from a study of T cell responses to AZD1222 COVID-19 vaccine. The table came from immunoSEQ multiplex PCR; TCRdb's copy has only in-frame clones and leaves some out. Of about 56,000 clones in the sample, 88% were seen once. General observations from the study: Spike was spanned by vaccine-associated CD4 TCRs, with dominance at 160-218 and 743-854. In all cases, repertoires were sampled only after the peak T cell response.

With V trimmed by 7 bases and J by 0 bases, 8 bases remained unmatched. The germline CDR1 and CDR2 sequences are SNHLY and FYNNEI. This CDR3 spans 15 amino acids. The receptor was derived from an adult in good health. The material sequenced was peripheral blood, taken on day 0 of AZD1222 vaccination. The J gene is TRBJ1-1, the V gene TRBV2; 7 nucleotides match TRBD1. The CDR3 spells CASMETGIMNTEAFF. CDR3 nucleotides: TGTGCCAGCATGGAGACAGGGATCATGAACACTGAAGCTTTCTTT.